This T cell receptor (beta chain) was sequenced in a study of technical replicates of blood from several donors. Here immunoSEQ multiplex PCR was the method, and the copy in TCRdb shows in-frame clones only, minus some. The sample has 14,000 or so clones, around 83% seen once. Looked up from germline, CDR1 is MNHEY and CDR2 is SVGAGI. Unmatched junction bases numbered 9, after V lost 6 bases and J lost 4 bases. This CDR3 has 15 residues. This TCR was sampled from a human donor in good health. Sequencing input: PBMCs. The rearrangement uses TRBV6-5 and TRBJ2-5, with 9 bases matching TRBD2. The CDR3 reads CASRRLGLARETQYF. The CDR3 region has the DNA TGTGCCAGCAGGCGCCTAGGACTAGCGCGAGAGACCCAGTACTTC.